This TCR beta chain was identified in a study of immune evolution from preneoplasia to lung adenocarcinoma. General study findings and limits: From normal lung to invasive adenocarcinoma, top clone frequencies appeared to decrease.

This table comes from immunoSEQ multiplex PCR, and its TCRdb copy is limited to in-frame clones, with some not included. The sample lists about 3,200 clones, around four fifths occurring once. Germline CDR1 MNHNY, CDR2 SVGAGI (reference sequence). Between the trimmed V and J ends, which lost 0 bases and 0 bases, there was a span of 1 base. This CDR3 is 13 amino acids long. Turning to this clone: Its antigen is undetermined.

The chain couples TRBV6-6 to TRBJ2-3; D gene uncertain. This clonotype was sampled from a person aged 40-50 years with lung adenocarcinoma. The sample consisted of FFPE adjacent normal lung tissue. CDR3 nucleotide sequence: TGTGCCAGCAGTTACTCGAGCACAGATACGCAGTATTTT. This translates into CASSYSSTDTQYF.